This section outlines one T cell receptor beta chain sequence together with its context. Unique molecular identifiers were added to individual cDNA molecules. MiXCR, applied by TCRdb to the 5' RACE reads, yields one record per CDR3 protein. The table shows about 64,000 distinct CDR3 sequences, with 20% occurring only once. The length of the CDR3 is 13 residues. V lost 5 bases and J lost 2, with 7 bases in between. The germline V gene has CDR1 MDHEN and CDR2 SYDVKM. This sample stems from a study of early T cells in non-severe SARS-CoV-2 infection. This specimen was whole blood, taken at baseline. The TCR sequence derives from an adult who was a healthcare worker with PCR-confirmed SARS-CoV-2 infection or an uninfected control (not recorded which). This chain joins TRBV28 and TRBJ2-4; D might be TRBD1 (5 bases). The CDR3 nucleotides read TGTGCCAGCAGTGGACATACCAAAAACATTCAGTACTTC. It translates to CASSGHTKNIQYF. The full variable domain, completed using reference TRBV28 and TRBJ2-4, is DVKVTQSSRYLVKRTGEKVFLECVQDMDHENMFWYRQDPGLGLRLIYFSYDVKMKEKGDIPEGYSVSREKKERFSLILESASTNQTSMYLCASSGHTKNIQYFGAGTRLSVL.